Shown below are 3 T cell receptor beta chains from a single sample sequenced in a study of low-dose radiotherapy and immunotherapy resistance in tumors. This sample's time point: before trial treatment. TRAV- and TRBV-specific primers primed first-strand cDNA, covering alpha and beta chains. TCR amplification used 20 PCR cycles, a constant-region primer and a V-primer adapter. MiXCR was run by TCRdb on the reads, yielding one entry per CDR3 protein. The sample yields 70,000 to 90,000 distinct CDR3 sequences, over 15% seen once. Material: PBMCs, obtained before treatment. Receptors were obtained from a male donor with prostate cancer.

This clonotype came up many times. The chain is built from TRBV29-1 and TRBJ2-5; weak D call: TRBD1 (5 bases). Trimming removed 5 bases from V and 5 bases from J, with 9 bases in between. Germline V CDR1 and CDR2: SQVTM, ANQGSEA. The CDR3 length is 11 residues. DNA of the CDR3: TGCAGCGTTAACAGGTTTGAGACCCAGTACTTC. Translated: CSVNRFETQYF.

There are many counts of this clonotype. The rearrangement links TRBV13 to TRBJ2-6; D call uncertain. V lost 3 bases to trimming and J lost 2 bases, with 5 bases between them. The CDR3 consists of 14 residues. The germline V gene encodes CDR1 PRHDT and CDR2 FYEKMQ (reference sequence). As DNA, the CDR3 is TGTGCCAGCAGCTTTTGGACTGGGGCCAACGTCCTGACTTTC. This encodes CASSFWTGANVLTF.

The sample holds many counts of this clonotype. The chain joins TRBV30 to TRBJ1-4; D gene uncertain. CDR3 size: 14 residues. Trimming shortened V by 3 bases and J by 5 bases, and 13 bases separated the two germline ends. From germline, CDR1 is GTSNPN and CDR2 SVGIG (reference sequence). CDR3 loop: CAWRGWTDNEKLFF. The CDR3 region has the DNA TGTGCCTGGAGGGGGTGGACGGACAATGAAAAACTGTTTTTT.